The present T cell receptor (beta chain) was sequenced within a study of technical replicates of blood from four donors. The method was immunoSEQ multiplex PCR; TCRdb's version includes in-frame clones alone and lacks a portion of them. The table records some 70,000 clones, about 97% of them present only once. The CDR3 is 12 amino acids. Trimming took 0 bases from V and 4 from J, leaving 6 bases between them. The germline V gene has CDR1 SQVTM and CDR2 ANQGSEA. The material sequenced was T cells isolated from PBMCs. The chain employs TRBV29-1 and TRBJ1-2, with D maybe TRBD1 (5 bases). The TCR was taken from a human donor in good health. CDR3 DNA: TGCAGCGTTGAAGAGGGGGGCTATGGCTACACCTTC. Translating gives CSVEEGGYGYTF.